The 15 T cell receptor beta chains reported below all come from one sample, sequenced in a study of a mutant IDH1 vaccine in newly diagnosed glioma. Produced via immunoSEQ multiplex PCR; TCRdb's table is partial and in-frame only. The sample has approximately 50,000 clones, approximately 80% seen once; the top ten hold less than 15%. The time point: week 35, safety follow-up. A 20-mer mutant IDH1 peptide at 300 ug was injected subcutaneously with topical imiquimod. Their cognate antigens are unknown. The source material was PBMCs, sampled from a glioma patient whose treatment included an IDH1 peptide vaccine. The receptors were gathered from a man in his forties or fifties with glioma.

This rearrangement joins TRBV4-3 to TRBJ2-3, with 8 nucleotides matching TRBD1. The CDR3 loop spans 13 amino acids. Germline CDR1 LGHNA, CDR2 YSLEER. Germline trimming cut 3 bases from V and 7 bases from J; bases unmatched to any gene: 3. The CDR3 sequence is CASSQGQANTQYF. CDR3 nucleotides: TGCGCCAGCAGCCAGGGACAGGCGAATACGCAGTATTTT.

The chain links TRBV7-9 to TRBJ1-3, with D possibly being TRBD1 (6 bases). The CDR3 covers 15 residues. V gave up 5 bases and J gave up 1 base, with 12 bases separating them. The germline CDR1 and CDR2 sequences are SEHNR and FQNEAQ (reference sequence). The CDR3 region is CASSQGTPSGNTIYF. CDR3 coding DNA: TGTGCCAGCAGCCAGGGGACACCTTCTGGAAACACCATATATTTT.

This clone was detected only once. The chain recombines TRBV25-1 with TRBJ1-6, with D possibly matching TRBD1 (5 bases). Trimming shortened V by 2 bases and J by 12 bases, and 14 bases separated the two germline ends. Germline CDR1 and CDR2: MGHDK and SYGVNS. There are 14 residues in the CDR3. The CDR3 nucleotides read TGTGCCAGCAGTGAACCCGGACACGATGAACCCCTCCACTTT. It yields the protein CASSEPGHDEPLHF.

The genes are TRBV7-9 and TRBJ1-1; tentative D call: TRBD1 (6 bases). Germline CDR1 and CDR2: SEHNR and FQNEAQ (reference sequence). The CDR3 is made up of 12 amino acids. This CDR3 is CASGGPSTEAFF. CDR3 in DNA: TGTGCAAGCGGGGGGCCTAGCACTGAAGCTTTCTTT.

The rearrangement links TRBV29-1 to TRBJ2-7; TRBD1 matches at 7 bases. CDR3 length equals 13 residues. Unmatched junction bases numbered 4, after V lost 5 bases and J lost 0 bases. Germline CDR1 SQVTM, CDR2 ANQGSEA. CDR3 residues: CSVTGENSYEQYF. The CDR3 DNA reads TGCAGCGTTACAGGGGAAAACTCCTACGAGCAGTACTTC.

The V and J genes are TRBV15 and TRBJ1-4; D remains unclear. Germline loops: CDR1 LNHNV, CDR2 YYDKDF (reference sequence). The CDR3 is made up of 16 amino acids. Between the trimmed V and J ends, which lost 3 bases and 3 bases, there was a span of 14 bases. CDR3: CATSSSRRWANEKLFF. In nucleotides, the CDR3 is TGTGCCACCAGCAGTAGTCGTCGCTGGGCTAATGAAAAACTGTTTTTT.

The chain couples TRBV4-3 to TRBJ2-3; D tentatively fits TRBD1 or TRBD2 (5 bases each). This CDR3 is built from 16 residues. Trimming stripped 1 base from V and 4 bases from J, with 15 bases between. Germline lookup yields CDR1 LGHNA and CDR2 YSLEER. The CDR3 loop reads CASSQGTGTPPDTQYF. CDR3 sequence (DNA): TGCGCCAGCAGCCAAGGGACCGGGACGCCGCCAGATACGCAGTATTTT.

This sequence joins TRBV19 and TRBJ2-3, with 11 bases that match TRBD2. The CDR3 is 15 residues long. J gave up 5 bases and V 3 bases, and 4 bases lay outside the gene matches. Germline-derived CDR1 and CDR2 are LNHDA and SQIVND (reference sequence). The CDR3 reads CASSILAGGLDTQYF. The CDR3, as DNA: TGTGCCAGTAGTATTCTAGCGGGGGGTCTAGATACGCAGTATTTT.

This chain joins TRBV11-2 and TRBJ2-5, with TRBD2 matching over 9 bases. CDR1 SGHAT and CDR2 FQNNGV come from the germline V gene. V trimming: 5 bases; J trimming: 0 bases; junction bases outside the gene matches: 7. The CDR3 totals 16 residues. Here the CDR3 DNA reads TGTGCCAGCAGCGCTACTAGCGGGCCGTACCAAGAGACCCAGTACTTC. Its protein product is CASSATSGPYQETQYF. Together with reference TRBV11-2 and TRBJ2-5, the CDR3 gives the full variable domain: EAGVAQSPRYKIIEKRQSVAFWCNPISGHATLYWYQQILGQGPKLLIQFQNNGVVDDSQLPKDRFSAERLKGVDSTLKIQPAKLEDSAVYLCASSATSGPYQETQYFGPGTRLLVL.

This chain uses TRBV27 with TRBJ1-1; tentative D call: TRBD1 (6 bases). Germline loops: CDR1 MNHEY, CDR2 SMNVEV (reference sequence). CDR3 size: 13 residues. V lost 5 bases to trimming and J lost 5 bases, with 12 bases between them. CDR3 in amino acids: CASSPRGGTEAFF. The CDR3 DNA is TGTGCCAGCAGTCCTAGGGGGGGGACTGAAGCTTTCTTT.

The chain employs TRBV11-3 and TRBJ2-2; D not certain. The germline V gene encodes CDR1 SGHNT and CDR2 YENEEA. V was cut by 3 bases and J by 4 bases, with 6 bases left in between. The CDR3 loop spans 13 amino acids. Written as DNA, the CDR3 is TGTGCCAGCAGCTTGGGCCCCACCGGGGAGCTGTTTTTT. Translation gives CASSLGPTGELFF. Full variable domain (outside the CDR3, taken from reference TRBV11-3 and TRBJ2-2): EAGVVQSPRYKIIEKKQPVAFWCNPISGHNTLYWYLQNLGQGPELLIRYENEEAVDDSQLPKDRFSAERLKGVDSTLKIQPAELGDSAVYLCASSLGPTGELFFGEGSRLTVL.

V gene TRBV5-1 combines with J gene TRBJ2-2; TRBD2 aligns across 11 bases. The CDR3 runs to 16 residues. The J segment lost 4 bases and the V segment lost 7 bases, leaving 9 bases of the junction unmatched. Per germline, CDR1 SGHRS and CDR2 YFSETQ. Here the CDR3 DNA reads TGCGCCAGCGCCTCCATGACTAGCGGGGCCACCGGGGAGCTGTTTTTT. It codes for CASASMTSGATGELFF.

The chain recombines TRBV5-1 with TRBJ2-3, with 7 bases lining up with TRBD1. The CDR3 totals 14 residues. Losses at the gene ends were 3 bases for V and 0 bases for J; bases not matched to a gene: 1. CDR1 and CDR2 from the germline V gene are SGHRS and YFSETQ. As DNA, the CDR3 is TGCGCCAGCAGCTCGACAGGGAGCACAGATACGCAGTATTTT. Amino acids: CASSSTGSTDTQYF.

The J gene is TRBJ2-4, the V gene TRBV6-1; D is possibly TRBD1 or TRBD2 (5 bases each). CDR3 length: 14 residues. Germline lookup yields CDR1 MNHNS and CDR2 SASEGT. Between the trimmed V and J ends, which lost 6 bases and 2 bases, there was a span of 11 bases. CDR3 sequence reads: CASRMTGPKNIQYF. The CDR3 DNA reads TGTGCCAGCAGGATGACGGGACCCAAAAACATTCAGTACTTC.

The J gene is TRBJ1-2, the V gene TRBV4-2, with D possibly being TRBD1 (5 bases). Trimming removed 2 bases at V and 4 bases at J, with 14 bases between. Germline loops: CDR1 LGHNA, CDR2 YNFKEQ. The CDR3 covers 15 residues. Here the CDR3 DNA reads TGTGCCAGCAGCCAATTCGGCGGGGGAACCTATGGCTACACCTTC. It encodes CASSQFGGGTYGYTF.